Below, 15 T cell receptor beta chains from the same sample are listed, as sequenced in a study of shared clonotypes between healthy human individuals. Method: immunoSEQ multiplex PCR; TCRdb's copy keeps in-frame clones and lacks some. The data show some 2.3 million clones, more than 80% seen once. What was sequenced was naive CD4+ T cells from PBMCs. The subset: CD45RA+ positively selected. These TCRs come from a man in his late teens or twenties in good health. Some clones in this sample may be carry-over from other donors' samples.

The rearrangement joins TRBV28 to TRBJ2-5, with 7 bases identical to TRBD1. This CDR3 contains 14 residues. Germline V lookup: CDR1 MDHEN, CDR2 SYDVKM. The V gene end was trimmed by 2 bases and the J gene end by 6 bases; junction bases not matched to a gene: 6. CDR3 region: CASSLRRGSKTQYF. CDR3 DNA sequence: TGTGCCAGCAGTTTACGCAGGGGGTCGAAGACCCAGTACTTC. Drawing the rest from reference TRBV28 and TRBJ2-5, the complete variable domain is DVKVTQSSRYLVKRTGEKVFLECVQDMDHENMFWYRQDPGLGLRLIYFSYDVKMKEKGDIPEGYSVSREKKERFSLILESASTNQTSMYLCASSLRRGSKTQYFGPGTRLLVL.

This rearrangement joins TRBV5-4 to TRBJ1-1; no clear D. This CDR3 contains 14 residues. The germline V gene encodes CDR1 SGHNT and CDR2 YYREEE (reference sequence). V was cut by 0 bases and J by 3 bases, with 9 bases left in between. The CDR3 reads CASSLGGAYTEAFF. Here the CDR3 DNA reads TGTGCCAGCAGCTTGGGTGGCGCTTACACTGAAGCTTTCTTT.

The V gene is TRBV5-1, the J gene TRBJ2-3; 12 bases align to TRBD2. There are 15 residues in the CDR3. Germline trimming cut 4 bases from V and 3 bases from J; bases unmatched to any gene: 3. Germline CDR1 SGHRS, CDR2 YFSETQ. This CDR3 reads CASSKLAGGTDTQYF. In nucleotides, the CDR3 is TGCGCCAGCAGCAAACTAGCGGGAGGAACAGATACGCAGTATTTT.

V usage is TRBV5-6 and J usage is TRBJ2-3, with D hard to call. V shed 2 bases and J shed 4 bases, with 14 bases lying between them. The germline CDR1 and CDR2 sequences are SGHDT and YYEEEE. CDR3 length equals 15 residues. This CDR3 reads CASSFRYGWPDTQYF. The CDR3 region has the DNA TGTGCCAGCAGCTTTAGGTACGGTTGGCCAGATACGCAGTATTTT.

The V and J genes are TRBV6-1 and TRBJ1-1; TRBD1 agrees at 7 bases. Germline V gene sequence: CDR1 MNHNS, CDR2 SASEGT. With V trimmed by 4 bases and J by 5 bases, 4 bases remained unmatched. The CDR3 is 13 amino acids. CDR3 region: CASSATGVTEAFF. As DNA, the CDR3 is TGTGCCAGCAGTGCCACAGGGGTGACTGAAGCTTTCTTT.

This chain connects TRBV5-3 to TRBJ1-5; D remains ambiguous. TRBV5-3 is sorted into the ORF group, with uncertain function. With 8 bases removed from V and 0 bases from J, the gap between germline ends came to 18 bases. This CDR3 region has 16 residues. CDR3 sequence reads: CASSQQSSPSNQPQHF. For the CDR3, the DNA is TGTGCCAGCTCCCAGCAGAGTTCGCCTAGCAATCAGCCCCAGCATTTT.

This chain joins TRBV28 and TRBJ1-5; TRBD1 is a possible D gene (5 bases). Trimming stripped 5 bases from V and 5 bases from J, with 13 bases between. Germline CDR1 reads MDHEN; CDR2 reads SYDVKM. The CDR3 covers 14 residues. DNA for the CDR3: TGTGCCAGCAGTCGGGGGTCGCAGGATCAGCCCCAGCATTTT. It codes for CASSRGSQDQPQHF.

This chain joins TRBV5-1 and TRBJ2-5; D gene ambiguous. Near its end, the DNA agrees better with TRBJ2-7, so the J call may be wrong. CDR1 is SGHRS and CDR2 is YFSETQ in the germline V gene. This CDR3 spans 15 amino acids. The CDR3 region has the DNA TGCGCCAGCAGCTTGGCTGGGCCTTCGACCTTCGAGCAGTACTTC. It codes for CASSLAGPSTFEQYF.

This chain joins TRBV7-3 and TRBJ2-2, with a tentative D call TRBD2 (5 bases). Germline V gives CDR1 SGHTA, CDR2 FQGTGA. There are 15 residues in the CDR3. Trimming took off 0 bases at V and 6 bases at J, with 11 bases between the two ends. The CDR3: CASSLTGGYAGELFF. The CDR3, as DNA: TGTGCCAGCAGCTTAACGGGCGGGTACGCCGGGGAGCTGTTTTTT.

The J gene is TRBJ2-2, the V gene TRBV29-1, with D perhaps TRBD2 (6 bases). CDR1 is SQVTM and CDR2 is ANQGSEA in the germline V gene. The CDR3 sequence is 12 residues long. Trimming cost V 4 bases and J 6 bases, with 9 bases left between them. The CDR3 region is CSVGRVAGELFF. As DNA, the CDR3 is TGCAGCGTTGGGAGGGTGGCCGGGGAGCTGTTTTTT.

The chain links TRBV6-6 to TRBJ1-1; TRBD1 is a possible D gene (5 bases). The CDR3 has 14 residues. Germline CDR1 is MNHNY and CDR2 is SVGAGI (reference sequence). V dropped 6 bases and J dropped 4 bases, with 15 bases sitting between them. The CDR3 spells CASSSERGSTEAFF. The CDR3 DNA reads TGTGCCAGCAGCTCTGAACGGGGCAGCACTGAAGCTTTCTTT.

The rearrangement joins TRBV5-1 to TRBJ1-3; D ambiguous. Germline V gives CDR1 SGHRS, CDR2 YFSETQ. There are 15 residues in the CDR3. Trimming removed 1 base from V and 3 bases from J, with 11 bases in between. CDR3 protein: CASSLFVSGGNTIYF. CDR3 DNA sequence: TGCGCCAGCAGCTTGTTCGTATCGGGTGGAAACACCATATATTTT.

V usage is TRBV6-5 and J usage is TRBJ1-2; perhaps TRBD1 as D (5 bases). V shed 7 bases and J shed 8 bases, with 20 bases lying between them. This CDR3 is 14 amino acids long. Germline assignment: CDR1 MNHEY and CDR2 SVGAGI. The CDR3 DNA reads as TGTGCCAGCACTATGGTAGGGGCCGCTGAAGGCTACACCTTC. The encoded protein is CASTMVGAAEGYTF.

As for this clone: Other DNA sequences in this specimen translate into the identical CDR3. This chain connects TRBV29-1 to TRBJ1-2, with D unclear. CDR3 length: 11 amino acids. The V and J ends lost 6 bases and 1 base respectively, with 6 bases between them. Per germline, CDR1 SQVTM and CDR2 ANQGSEA. Here the CDR3 reads CSVDGNYGYTF. As DNA, the CDR3 is TGCAGCGTCGACGGTAACTATGGCTACACCTTC.

V gene TRBV15 combines with J gene TRBJ2-1; no reliable D call. V was clipped by 0 bases and J by 9 bases, with 12 bases between them. CDR3 size: 14 residues. Germline values: CDR1 LNHNV, CDR2 YYDKDF (reference sequence). CDR3 sequence: CATSRDRPVGEQFF. The DNA of the CDR3 is TGTGCCACCAGCAGAGATCGCCCCGTAGGTGAGCAGTTCTTC.